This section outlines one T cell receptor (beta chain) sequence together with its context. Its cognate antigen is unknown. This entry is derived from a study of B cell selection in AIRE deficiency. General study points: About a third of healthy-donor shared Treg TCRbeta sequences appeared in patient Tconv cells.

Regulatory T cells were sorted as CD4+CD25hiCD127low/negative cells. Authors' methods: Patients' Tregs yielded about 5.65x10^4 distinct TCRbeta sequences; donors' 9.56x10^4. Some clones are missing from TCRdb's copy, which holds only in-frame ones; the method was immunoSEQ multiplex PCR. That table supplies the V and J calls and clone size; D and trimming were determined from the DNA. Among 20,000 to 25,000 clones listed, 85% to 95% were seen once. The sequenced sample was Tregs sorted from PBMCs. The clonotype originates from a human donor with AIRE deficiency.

CDR3 sequence: CASSLMSSTDTQYF. DNA of the CDR3: TGTGCCAGCAGCTTAATGTCTAGCACAGATACGCAGTATTTT. The rearrangement links TRBV7-3 to TRBJ2-3; no clear D gene. The CDR3 sequence is 14 residues long. CDR1 is SGHTA, CDR2 FQGTGA, per germline. V lost 1 base, J lost 0 bases, and 5 bases lay in between.